The text below deals with one T cell receptor (beta chain). Antigen unknown. The record originates from a study of T cells after yellow fever vaccination. Study-level findings and limits: Most primary-vaccination clones recurred post-booster (more than 95% CD4, roughly 90% CD8). One caveat is that FACS-sorted repertoires could contain abundant clonotypes contaminating from the bulk population. Although most clonotypes did not, a small share appeared in both CD4 and CD8 compartments.

The CDR3 spans 15 residues. The ends lost 4 bases at V and 5 bases at J; junction bases unmatched: 6. TCR cDNA was made by 5'RACE template switching, adding a universal primer site and UMIs. TCRdb fed the 5' RACE reads into MiXCR, producing one record per CDR3 protein. Here the sample spans 600,000 to 750,000 distinct CDR3 sequences, roughly 12% being singletons. The chain links TRBV12-3 or TRBV12-4 to TRBJ2-1, with 9 bases fitting TRBD2. This receptor was identified in a man aged 30 to 45 who received the YFV17D yellow fever vaccine. The material sequenced was PBMCs, taken on the day of the yellow fever booster vaccination. CDR3 loop: CASSSTTSGNNEQFF. In DNA, the CDR3 is TGTGCCAGCAGTTCAACGACTAGCGGTAACAATGAGCAGTTCTTC.